One and the same sample provided the 19 T cell receptor beta chains below, sequenced in a study of breast tumors, draining lymph nodes, adjacent tissues. The lymph nodes were axillary draining lymph nodes from breast cancer patients. MiXCR, run by TCRdb on the multiplex PCR reads, gives a single entry per CDR3 protein. The sample has about 130,000 distinct CDR3 sequences, around 20% seen once. The sample comprised axillary lymph node tissue. These receptors were collected from a female donor with breast cancer. Some clones in this sample may be carry-over from other donors' samples.

To note about this clonotype: A much larger clone is a single base away; this may be a read error. This chain connects TRBV29-1 to TRBJ2-1; 11 bases are shared with TRBD1. This CDR3 is 13 amino acids long. CDR1 is SQVTM and CDR2 is ANQGSEA in the germline V gene. CDR3 loop: CSVQGQGGDEQLF. CDR3 DNA: TGCAGCGTGCAGGGACAGGGGGGGGATGAGCAGCTCTTC.

In regard to this clonotype: This sequence may be a read error, since a much larger clone differs from it by one base. The J gene is TRBJ1-3, the V gene TRBV7-2; D remains ambiguous. V dropped 1 base and J dropped 6 bases, with 10 bases sitting between them. This CDR3 has 14 residues. Germline-derived CDR1 and CDR2 are SGHTA and FQGNSA. CDR3 sequence reads: CASSLDGSENTIYF. CDR3 nucleotides: TGTGCCAGCAGCTTAGATGGGTCAGAAAACACCATATATTTT.

There are many counts of this clonotype. The V gene is TRBV12-3 or TRBV12-4, the J gene TRBJ2-3; D might be TRBD2 (6 bases). This CDR3 comprises 16 residues. The V end was cut by 6 bases, the J end by 0 bases, with 16 bases between. CDR3 in DNA: TGTGCCAGCAGACCTCGGGACTTGACTAGCACAGATACGCAGTATTTT. Protein product: CASRPRDLTSTDTQYF.

This clonotype was seen at least ten times. V gene TRBV2 combines with J gene TRBJ2-7, with 12 bases fitting TRBD2. The V gene end was trimmed by 5 bases and the J gene end by 4 bases; junction bases not matched to a gene: 3. The CDR3 sequence is 14 residues long. Per germline, CDR1 SNHLY and CDR2 FYNNEI. The DNA for the CDR3 is TGTGCCAGCAGTCTAGCGGGAGGGCGTTACGAGCAGTACTTC. It encodes CASSLAGGRYEQYF.

This clonotype was counted many times. The CDR3 sequence is CASRDTSNRARYEKLFF. In DNA form, the CDR3 reads TGCGCCAGCAGGGACACCTCTAACAGGGCGCGCTACGAAAAACTGTTTTTT. This chain connects TRBV10-1 to TRBJ1-4; possibly TRBD1 for D (6 bases). CDR3 length: 17 amino acids. V dropped 6 bases and J dropped 8 bases, with 25 bases sitting between them. Germline V gene data show CDR1 as WNHNN and CDR2 as SYGVQD (reference sequence).

This clonotype was detected ten times or more. This chain uses TRBV5-1 with TRBJ1-4; the D gene is possibly TRBD1 (5 bases). The CDR3 consists of 13 residues. V dropped 0 bases and J dropped 7 bases, with 7 bases sitting between them. Germline assignment: CDR1 SGHRS and CDR2 YFSETQ. The CDR3 region is CASSLDRFEKLFF. The DNA of the CDR3 is TGCGCCAGCAGCTTGGACAGGTTTGAAAAACTGTTTTTT.

In this sample, this clonotype turned up many times. The rearrangement links TRBV9 to TRBJ1-4; unclear D gene. The CDR3 has 14 residues. V was pared by 4 bases and J by 0 bases, with 7 bases between. Germline V lookup: CDR1 SGDLS, CDR2 YYNGEE. DNA for the CDR3: TGTGCCAGCAGCCCCGGAGCAACTAATGAAAAACTGTTTTTT. Its translation: CASSPGATNEKLFF.

The chain recombines TRBV9 with TRBJ1-2, with TRBD1 as a possible D gene (6 bases). The V end lost 0 bases, the J end lost 8 bases, and 17 bases lay between the germline ends. CDR3 length: 15 amino acids. CDR1 SGDLS and CDR2 YYNGEE come from the germline V gene. The CDR3 sequence is CASSVGAGALGGYTF. Here the CDR3 DNA reads TGTGCCAGCAGCGTAGGAGCGGGGGCTCTGGGCGGCTACACCTTC.

A few counts support this clonotype. The V and J genes are TRBV6-6 and TRBJ2-5, with D perhaps matching TRBD1 (6 bases). Germline CDR1 is MNHNY and CDR2 is SVGAGI (reference sequence). There are 14 residues in the CDR3. The V end lost 4 bases, the J end lost 9 bases, and 18 bases lay between the germline ends. The CDR3 region has the DNA TGTGCCAGCAGTTTTGACAGGAGAGTGGAGGCCCAGTACTTC. Translation gives CASSFDRRVEAQYF.

V usage is TRBV19 and J usage is TRBJ1-1; 7 nucleotides match TRBD1. The CDR3 spans 14 residues. CDR1 and CDR2 from the germline V gene are LNHDA and SQIVND (reference sequence). Trimming cost V 7 bases and J 0 bases; bases outside gene matches: 5. CDR3: CASTMGQMNTEAFF. The CDR3 bases are TGTGCCAGTACCATGGGACAGATGAACACTGAAGCTTTCTTT.

This clonotype came up many times. The chain uses TRBV2 and TRBJ2-3, with D possibly called TRBD1 or TRBD2 (9 bases each). The CDR3 length is 18 residues. Trimming removed 9 bases from V and 2 bases from J, with 27 bases in between. Germline-derived CDR1 and CDR2 are SNHLY and FYNNEI. The CDR3 nucleotides read TGTGCCAGTGGCCCGGGACAGGGCTTAGCGGGAGCCACAGATACGCAGTATTTT. Its protein is CASGPGQGLAGATDTQYF.

There are many counts of this clonotype. J is TRBJ1-4 and V is TRBV12-3 or TRBV12-4; 7 bases agree with TRBD1. V lost 3 bases, J lost 1 base, and 5 bases stayed unmatched. The CDR3 consists of 16 residues. In nucleotides, the CDR3 is TGTGCCAGCAGTTTGACAGGGAGTGGAACTAATGAAAAACTGTTTTTT. Its translation is CASSLTGSGTNEKLFF.

This clonotype was found many times. The V call is TRBV5-6, the J call TRBJ2-7, with 10 bases matching TRBD2. V lost 1 base to trimming and J lost 3 bases; unmatched junction nucleotides: 1. Germline V gene lookup returns CDR1 SGHDT and CDR2 YYEEEE. The CDR3 is 14 amino acids. As DNA, the CDR3 is TGTGCCAGCAGCTTGACTAGCGGGGTCTACGAGCAGTACTTC. Translation gives CASSLTSGVYEQYF.

This clonotype has ten or more counts. The gene calls are TRBV20-1 and TRBJ2-1; no reliable D call. The CDR3 runs to 11 residues. Trimming shortened V by 5 bases and J by 8 bases, and 10 bases separated the two germline ends. CDR1 is DFQATT, CDR2 SNEGSKA, per germline (reference sequence). The CDR3 reads CSALLTDEQFF. The DNA for the CDR3 is TGCAGTGCTTTGTTAACCGATGAGCAGTTCTTC.

As to this clonotype: A read error is possible here, since a much larger clone lies one base away. This CDR3 is missing its conserved last phenylalanine or tryptophan, likely due to a read error. This rearrangement joins TRBV5-1 to TRBJ2-2; D remains ambiguous. V lost 2 bases and J 2 bases, leaving 7 bases between the germline ends. The CDR3 is 14 residues long. Per germline, CDR1 SGHRS and CDR2 YFSETQ. This CDR3 is CASSLGTNTGELFL. DNA of the CDR3: TGCGCCAGCAGCTTAGGCACAAACACCGGGGAGCTGTTTCTT.

The chain links TRBV6-1 to TRBJ2-5, with 8 positions matching TRBD1. Looked up from germline, CDR1 is MNHNS and CDR2 is SASEGT. With 5 bases clipped from V and 5 bases from J, the junction kept 7 bases outside the gene matches. The CDR3 covers 14 residues. The chain's CDR3 is CASSKQTGVETQYF. As DNA, the CDR3 is TGTGCCAGCAGTAAGCAGACAGGGGTGGAGACCCAGTACTTC.

This clonotype was picked up many times. This chain links TRBV6-5 with TRBJ1-3; D gene uncertain. Trimming removed 6 bases at V and 5 bases at J, with 14 bases between. The V gene's germline CDR1 is MNHEY and CDR2 SVGAGI. This CDR3 comprises 14 residues. This CDR3 reads CASRPTGQRNTIYF. DNA of the CDR3: TGTGCCAGCAGACCGACCGGGCAGAGAAACACCATATATTTT.

In this sample, this clonotype turned up a few times. A read error is possible here, since a much larger clone lies one base away. The V call is TRBV2, the J call TRBJ2-2, with 12 bases matching TRBD2. Germline V lookup: CDR1 SNHLY, CDR2 FYNNEI. This CDR3 spans 15 amino acids. The V gene end was trimmed by 11 bases and the J gene end by 5 bases; junction bases not matched to a gene: 9. The CDR3 nucleotides read TGTGCCGGCACCCCGGGACTAGCGGGTACCGGGGAGCTGTTTTTT. It encodes CAGTPGLAGTGELFF.

This clonotype was observed many times. V usage is TRBV12-3 or TRBV12-4 and J usage is TRBJ2-7; D ambiguous. The CDR3 contains 15 residues. V dropped 6 bases and J dropped 0 bases, with 15 bases sitting between them. CDR3 nucleotide sequence: TGTGCCAGCAGGGCGGACGGCTTGAGCTCCTACGAGCAGTACTTC. Translation gives CASRADGLSSYEQYF.